This T cell receptor beta chain stems from a study of blood T cell repertoires in COVID-19 (dated by TCRdb to the early 2020s). With regard to the full study: Samples covering the acute and convalescent phases of COVID-19 were provided by collaborators in the United States, Italy and Spain. The material from the prospective study consisted of cDNA or gDNA derived from T cells, B-cell-depleted T cells, or PBMCs. The sample metadata nearly always contained a de-identified subject ID, COVID-19 status, age in years and sex. Samples were obtained from the ongoing ImmuneRACE study (first 160 participants) and from 950 to 1,500 subjects provided by 6 global collaborators. Deeply sampled blood TCRbeta repertoires from subjects exposed to, actively infected with, or recovered from COVID-19 were included in the dataset. Where HLA class I and class II types were available, the types were taken from metadata supplied by the sample provider, not from assay-based typing. The repertoires were released in a freely available public database meant as a resource for research on the immune response to SARS-CoV-2.

Comment on this clone: Its antigen is unknown. Base qualities are missing; no much larger clone stands one base away.

Findings and caveats that apply to the study as a whole: The quantity of clinical and demographic metadata differed by source and by participant and was supplied without curation.

The collaborating institutions used their own protocols to collect whole blood in K2EDTA tubes. For TCRbeta analysis, collaborator samples were shipped as frozen whole blood, as isolated PBMCs, or as DNA extracted from either sample type. The CDR3 numbers 18 residues from cysteine through phenylalanine. The kept DNA is CDR3 alone, 54 bases in frame from the first base. The germline V gene gives CDR1 as SGHDT and CDR2 as YYEEEE. V lost 4 bases and J lost 0 bases, and the count of bases not matched to a germline gene is 7. TCRbeta CDR3 regions were amplified from genomic DNA by means of the immunoSEQ Assay, a bias-controlled multiplex PCR. The published analysis was carried out like this. Within the assay, amplification of reference gene primers was used to estimate how many nucleated cells each sample contained. To quantify the absolute abundance of each unique TCRbeta CDR3 rearrangement, sequence reads were collapsed and filtered. Productive Simpson clonality was computed per sample as the square root of Simpson's diversity index over productive rearrangements. The source is immuneACCESS, and TCRdb retained only in-frame sequences with V and J called. Part of the clones is not carried over; for the studies checked, unresolved V genes explain less than half of this, and the remainder is unexplained. The DNA was the basis for D and trimming; V, J and clone size are from that table. This sample is represented by about 190,000 clones; more than 70% of them were singletons. The ten largest clones add up to approximately 2.9% of the sample.

The sequencing sample was made of peripheral blood. The chain links TRBV5-6 with TRBJ1-4; 12 bases in between match TRBD1. This TCR was recovered from an elderly woman with active or convalescent COVID-19. In nucleotides, the sequence is TGTGCCAGCAGCGAACCCGGGACAGGGGGCGCAACTAATGAAAAACTGTTTTTT. The resulting protein is CASSEPGTGGATNEKLFF.